These 22 T cell receptor beta chains were sequenced from one sample in a study of spatial heterogeneity in lung cancer. The time point was: sample taken at primary tumor resection. MiXCR, run by TCRdb on the 5' RACE reads, gives a single entry per CDR3 protein. The repertoire has around 20,000 distinct CDR3 sequences, roughly 5.8% of them found once; the top ten carry 10%. Regarding the study as a whole: Intratumoral expanded alpha and beta TCR counts were found to track tumor mutation counts.

No antigen has been assigned to these receptors. The specimen comprised lung tumor tissue, sampled at surgery. The receptors stem from a female donor with early-stage non-small cell lung cancer.

Many counts were recorded for this clonotype. With the library built for alpha chains, this beta chain is off target and its frequency is not meaningful. V usage is TRBV4-1 and J usage is TRBJ1-4, with TRBD1 matching over 10 bases. The germline CDR1 and CDR2 sequences are MGHRA and YSYEKL. The V segment lost 4 bases and the J segment 0 bases; nucleotides outside the gene matches: 2. CDR3 size: 16 residues. The CDR3 DNA follows: TGCGCCAGCAGCCTAGGGACAGGGGCAACTAATGAAAAACTGTTTTTT. Translation gives CASSLGTGATNEKLFF.

This clonotype has ten or more counts. Found in a library prepared for alpha chains, this beta chain is an off-target read, and its abundance has little meaning. The rearrangement uses TRBV27 and TRBJ2-5; D uncertain. Germline assignment: CDR1 MNHEY and CDR2 SMNVEV (reference sequence). The CDR3 spans 13 residues. Trimming took off 8 bases at V and 3 bases at J, with 13 bases between the two ends. The CDR3 DNA sequence: TGTGCCAGCCGCGAATTAGGGAAAGAGACCCAGTACTTC. Amino acids: CASRELGKETQYF.

This clonotype was counted between two and nine times. This beta chain is off target for a library built for alpha chains, so its abundance means little. V gene TRBV20-1 combines with J gene TRBJ2-3; 7 bases agree with TRBD1. Germline CDR1 DFQATT, CDR2 SNEGSKA (reference sequence). V trimming: 3 bases; J trimming: 2 bases; junction bases outside the gene matches: 8. This CDR3 has 15 amino acids. The CDR3 reads CSARARDRLTDTQYF. In DNA, the CDR3 is TGCAGTGCTAGGGCCCGGGACAGACTCACAGATACGCAGTATTTT.

This clonotype was seen at least ten times. This beta chain turned up in a library designed for alpha chains; as an off-target read, its abundance says little. The chain has TRBV20-1 and TRBJ2-7; TRBD1 matches at 8 bases. The CDR3 has 14 residues. Germline V lookup: CDR1 DFQATT, CDR2 SNEGSKA (reference sequence). With 5 bases clipped from V and 1 base from J, the junction kept 7 bases outside the gene matches. The CDR3, as DNA: TGCAGTGCTGCAGGCCGACAGGGGTCCTACGAGCAGTACTTC. Its translation: CSAAGRQGSYEQYF.

The table lists this clonotype with a few counts. Within a library made for alpha chains, this beta chain is off target, and its count is uninformative. The V gene is TRBV4-1, the J gene TRBJ1-6; no clear D gene. Germline V gene sequence: CDR1 MGHRA, CDR2 YSYEKL. Deletions cut 0 bases from V and 10 bases from J, with 10 bases between. This CDR3 has 14 amino acids. The CDR3 sequence: CASSQDPTESPLHF. CDR3 sequence (DNA): TGCGCCAGCAGCCAAGATCCCACAGAGTCACCCCTCCACTTT.

This clonotype was observed a few times. This beta chain is off target for a library built for alpha chains, so its abundance means little. The chain couples TRBV24-1 to TRBJ2-3; D gene ambiguous. Germline assignment: CDR1 KGHDR and CDR2 SFDVKD. Trimming removed 2 bases from V and 0 bases from J, with 2 bases in between. This CDR3 has 13 amino acids. CDR3 in DNA: TGTGCCACCAGTGATTCTAGCACAGATACGCAGTATTTT. It translates to CATSDSSTDTQYF.

This clonotype was seen at least ten times. A library made for alpha chains picked up this beta chain off target, so its size means little. The chain carries TRBV2 and TRBJ1-6; 10 bases match TRBD1. The V segment lost 4 bases and the J segment 7 bases; nucleotides outside the gene matches: 4. CDR1 is SNHLY and CDR2 is FYNNEI in the germline V gene. The CDR3 has 15 residues. The CDR3 is CASSGGQGRNSPLHF. The CDR3 region has the DNA TGTGCCAGCAGTGGGGGACAGGGGAGGAATTCACCCCTCCACTTT. Using reference TRBV2 and TRBJ1-6 for the parts outside the CDR3, the full variable domain is EPEVTQTPSHQVTQMGQEVILRCVPISNHLYFYWYRQILGQKVEFLVSFYNNEISEKSEIFDDQFSVERPDGSNFTLKIRSTKLEDSAMYFCASSGGQGRNSPLHFGNGTRLTVT.

This clonotype came up many times. The library was designed around alpha chains, so this beta chain is a stray read whose abundance carries little weight. The J gene is TRBJ2-1, the V gene TRBV24-1; 7 nucleotides line up with TRBD2. Germline-derived CDR1 and CDR2 are KGHDR and SFDVKD. Losses at the gene ends were 7 bases for V and 6 bases for J; bases not matched to a gene: 8. The CDR3 runs 14 residues. The CDR3 reads CATRSGIGFNEQFF. CDR3 DNA: TGTGCCACCAGGAGCGGGATAGGTTTCAATGAGCAGTTCTTC.

This clonotype occurred a few times. This beta chain was picked up by a library intended for alpha chains and is off target, so its count carries little meaning. The V call is TRBV12-3 or TRBV12-4, the J call TRBJ2-1; 8 nucleotides align to TRBD1. Losses at the gene ends were 6 bases for V and 8 bases for J; bases not matched to a gene: 9. The CDR3 length is 14 residues. The CDR3 loop reads CASSPFRGRDEQFF. The CDR3, as DNA: TGTGCCAGCAGCCCTTTCAGGGGGCGCGATGAGCAGTTCTTC.

In its sample, this clonotype was seen a few times. This beta chain is an unintended read in a library built for alpha chains; its size means little. The V gene is TRBV12-3 or TRBV12-4, the J gene TRBJ1-5, with a weak D call TRBD1 (5 bases). Trimming pared 4 bases from V and 2 bases from J, leaving 9 bases between. The CDR3 is 14 amino acids. The CDR3 spells CASSWAGGNQPQHF. CDR3 sequence (DNA): TGTGCCAGCAGTTGGGCGGGGGGCAATCAGCCCCAGCATTTT.

This clonotype was observed many times. The library was prepared for alpha chains; this beta chain is a stray read, so its frequency means little. The rearrangement uses TRBV10-3 and TRBJ1-2; D call uncertain. The CDR3 is made up of 14 amino acids. Germline V gene sequence: CDR1 ENHRY, CDR2 SYGVKD. Trimming cost V 2 bases and J 8 bases, with 15 bases left between them. CDR3 nucleotide sequence: TGTGCCATCAGTGAGAGCTCAGCCGCAGGAGGCTACACCTTC. It yields the protein CAISESSAAGGYTF.

At least ten counts were recorded for this clonotype. The library was built for alpha chains, so this beta chain is an off-target read and its size means little. J is TRBJ2-1 and V is TRBV5-1, with 8 positions matching TRBD2. Germline V gene sequence: CDR1 SGHRS, CDR2 YFSETQ. J lost 6 bases, V lost 2 bases, and 1 base had no gene match. This CDR3 contains 13 residues. CDR3 nucleotide sequence: TGCGCCAGCAGCTTAGCGGGAGTCAATGAGCAGTTCTTC. Amino acids: CASSLAGVNEQFF.

At least ten counts were recorded for this clonotype. The library was built for alpha chains, so this beta chain is an off-target read and its size means little. This chain links TRBV20-1 with TRBJ1-5; TRBD1 matches 9 bases. J was trimmed by 4 bases and V by 6 bases; bases with no gene match: 1. The germline V gene has CDR1 DFQATT and CDR2 SNEGSKA (reference sequence). CDR3 size: 12 residues. The CDR3 region has the DNA TGCAGTGCGACAGGGGGGAATCAGCCCCAGCATTTT. Translation: CSATGGNQPQHF.

Note on this clonotype: This beta chain came through as a stray read in a library set up for alpha chains, and its size says little. The V call is TRBV27, the J call TRBJ2-3; 13 nucleotides align to TRBD2. J lost 6 bases, V lost 5 bases, and 8 bases had no gene match. The CDR3 has 16 residues. Germline V gives CDR1 MNHEY, CDR2 SMNVEV (reference sequence). The CDR3 DNA reads TGTGCCAGCAGTCATAGGACTAGCGGGAGTACGGATACGCAGTATTTT. This gives the protein CASSHRTSGSTDTQYF.

Many counts were recorded for this clonotype. Within a library made for alpha chains, this beta chain is off target, and its count is uninformative. This chain uses TRBV12-3 or TRBV12-4 with TRBJ2-3; TRBD2 agrees at 9 bases. This CDR3 region has 18 residues. Unmatched junction bases numbered 12, after V lost 1 base and J lost 4 bases. CDR3 in DNA: TGTGCCAGCAGTTTAGGAACGGGCCTAGCGGGACGGGCAGATACGCAGTATTTT. Translated, it gives CASSLGTGLAGRADTQYF.

This clonotype showed up many times. This beta chain is an off-target read within a library intended for alpha chains, so its frequency means little. The rearrangement uses TRBV10-2 and TRBJ2-3; either TRBD1 or TRBD2 may fit D (5 bases each). V lost 3 bases to trimming and J lost 7 bases, with 8 bases between them. The CDR3 sequence is 12 residues long. Per germline, CDR1 WSHSY and CDR2 SAAADI. Here the CDR3 reads CASSDEGYTQYF. In DNA form, the CDR3 reads TGCGCCAGCAGTGATGAGGGGTATACGCAGTATTTT.

For this clonotype: In a library made to pick up alpha chains, this beta chain is a stray read with a size that means little. This sequence joins TRBV20-1 and TRBJ1-1; D possibly corresponds to TRBD1 (5 bases). The CDR3 runs to 14 residues. Looked up from germline, CDR1 is DFQATT and CDR2 is SNEGSKA (reference sequence). V was shortened by 0 bases and J by 3 bases, with 11 bases between the two germline ends. Here the CDR3 reads CSARDAQGYTEAFF. In DNA form, the CDR3 reads TGCAGTGCTAGAGATGCGCAGGGATACACTGAAGCTTTCTTT.

About this clonotype itself: As an off-target read in a library built for alpha chains, this beta chain has a frequency of little significance. The chain carries TRBV3-1 and TRBJ1-1, with D uncertain. V dropped 4 bases and J dropped 3 bases, with 9 bases sitting between them. This CDR3 is built from 13 residues. Looked up from germline, CDR1 is LGHDT and CDR2 is YNNKEL (reference sequence). The CDR3 DNA sequence: TGTGCCAGCAGCCCATGGACCGACACTGAAGCTTTCTTT. Residues: CASSPWTDTEAFF.

This clonotype is categorized as medium-sized. This beta chain is an unintended read in a library built for alpha chains; its size means little. This chain uses TRBV29-1 with TRBJ2-2; D uncertain. Trimming left V 5 bases short and J 0 bases short, with 7 bases between. The germline V gene encodes CDR1 SQVTM and CDR2 ANQGSEA. The CDR3 consists of 13 residues. In DNA form, the CDR3 reads TGCAGCGTTAAGGTCTCGAACACCGGGGAGCTGTTTTTT. Protein product: CSVKVSNTGELFF.

This clonotype was counted between two and nine times. Within a library made for alpha chains, this beta chain is off target, and its count is uninformative. V gene TRBV12-3 or TRBV12-4 combines with J gene TRBJ2-7; tentative D call: TRBD1 (5 bases). The V gene lost 6 bases and the J gene lost 2 bases, with 11 bases spanning the gap. The CDR3 spans 13 residues. The CDR3 coding sequence is TGTGCCAGCAGCCCGGACACGGCCTACGAGCAGTACTTC. Translated: CASSPDTAYEQYF.

This clonotype has a count of ten or more. This beta chain turned up in a library designed for alpha chains; as an off-target read, its abundance says little. The chain couples TRBV20-1 to TRBJ2-1; D is unclear. The ends were cut back, 2 bases at V and 0 bases at J, with 11 bases in the middle. The CDR3 has 15 amino acids. CDR1 and CDR2 from the germline V gene are DFQATT and SNEGSKA (reference sequence). The CDR3 sequence is CSARRRTYSYNEQFF. CDR3 sequence (DNA): TGCAGTGCTAGACGTAGGACGTACTCCTACAATGAGCAGTTCTTC.

A word on this clonotype: The library was prepared for alpha chains; this beta chain is a stray read, so its frequency means little. This chain links TRBV15 with TRBJ1-3; D unresolved. Germline lookup yields CDR1 LNHNV and CDR2 YYDKDF (reference sequence). The V end was cut by 5 bases, the J end by 0 bases, with 14 bases between. The CDR3 runs 16 residues. The CDR3 sequence is CATSPGGRSSGNTIYF. CDR3 nucleotide sequence: TGTGCCACCAGCCCGGGCGGCCGGAGCTCTGGAAACACCATATATTTT.